This section outlines one T cell receptor beta chain sequence together with its context. Sequenced by immunoSEQ multiplex PCR; TCRdb stores in-frame clones only, minus some. The sample consists of about 960,000 clones, around three quarters of them appearing once. This entry is derived from a study of shared clonotypes between healthy human individuals. The sample was memory CD4+ T cells sorted from blood. Subset given: CD45RA-negative fraction. This receptor was obtained from a man younger than 30 in good health.

The CDR3, as DNA: TGCGCCAGCAGTGAACGAGGGGACTATGGCTACACCTTC. Protein sequence: CASSERGDYGYTF. The chain links TRBV10-1 to TRBJ1-2; possibly TRBD1 for D (5 bases). The germline gives CDR1 WNHNN, CDR2 SYGVQD (reference sequence). This CDR3 region has 13 residues. V was trimmed by 3 bases and J by 3 bases, leaving 8 bases between them.